A selection of T cell receptor beta chains follows, all from one sample in a study of control samples from healthy donors and cancer patients. The repertoire was sequenced with immunoSEQ multiplex PCR; TCRdb's copy has only in-frame clones and lacks some. The sample records tens of thousands of clones, approximately 87% being singletons. The sequenced sample was blood. These receptors all come from a man aged 60 to 75 in good health. Each CDR3 is given without its conserved first and last residue.

V gene,CDR3 protein
TRBV28,ASSLDLLYGYT
TRBV7-2,ASSRPLAGGPSTGELF
TRBV6-5,AIQAGLSTDTQY
TRBV7-9,ASSSGGTAVRNTQY
TRBV28,ASSFGFSYNEQF
TRBV7-2,ASSLAGFRSGGTDTQY
TRBV7-3,ASSQFAGGFNEQF
TRBV4-2,ASSQVGSSGNTIY
TRBV7-9,ASSVGTLGDTQY
TRBV19,ASSPTSLNQPQH
TRBV2,ASSLSRQGHNYGYT
TRBV24-1,ATRALARHEQF
TRBV2,ASSPKGLAGVGQY
TRBV13,ASSNGQGDYGYT
TRBV5-8,ASSDRGARNNEQF
TRBV5-6,ASSLDYRGRSDGYT
TRBV9,ASSSDRARYNSPLH
TRBV7-2,ASSLQGVNSPLH
TRBV6-2/TRBV6-3,ASSQSNSPLH
TRBV19,ASHDRGSYEQY
TRBV7-2,ASRSGLRSDTQY
TRBV6-5,ASRLGSYNSPLH
TRBV11-2,ASSSPRALNTEAF
TRBV7-2,ASSGRTGEETQY
TRBV6-2/TRBV6-3,ASSWALGQANTEAF
TRBV10-3,AISAGLAAKGTDTQY
TRBV27,ASSLSRKETEAF
TRBV4-3,ASSQGTGGVTNEKLF
TRBV25-1,ASSDRRGETRGTEAF
TRBV6-5,ASTSDVTNEKLF
TRBV28,ASRRPENTGELF
TRBV7-8,ASSLIARARSNQPQH
TRBV2,ASSDGRGRRSNQPQH
TRBV18,ASSPRTGEYEQY
TRBV30,AWRTALRSSGNTIY
TRBV29-1,SVGGGRGSNQPQH
TRBV5-1,ASSFSGYEQY
TRBV5-4,ASSLTSGRALGDNEQF
TRBV19,ASSAGTEGPYEQY
TRBV5-6,ASSFLRDSYEQY
TRBV28,ASTTWGSPLRGGYT
TRBV2,ASSERPLGPLH
TRBV19,ASIRDISGNTIY
TRBV29-1,SVQPASGTEAF
TRBV28,ASRLGGSLPGELF